The source of this T cell receptor beta chain is a study of T cell changes during pregnancy in multiple sclerosis. Produced via immunoSEQ multiplex PCR; TCRdb's table is partial and in-frame only. This table has about 20,000 clones, about nine tenths appearing once. V gave up 5 bases and J gave up 9 bases, with 14 bases separating them. The CDR3 is made up of 13 amino acids. From germline, CDR1 is LNHDA and CDR2 SQIVND (reference sequence). Here the sequenced sample was CD8+ T cells from peripheral blood mononuclear cells, taken in the third trimester of pregnancy. This sequence originates from a female donor in good health, enrolled as a control in a pregnancy study. This rearrangement joins TRBV19 to TRBJ2-1; D may be TRBD2 (6 bases). For the CDR3, the DNA is TGTGCCAGTAGTTTCAACCGGGGGTCTGAGCAGTTCTTC. This sequence encodes CASSFNRGSEQFF.